This TCR beta chain was captured by sequencing in a study of CD8 T cells in ankylosing spondylitis. Comment on this clonotype: Antigen specificity is unknown.

Quantitative molecular-barcoded 5'-RACE generated the TCR beta libraries. TCRdb processed the 5' RACE reads anew with MiXCR; each CDR3 protein has one entry. The table lists 150,000 to 200,000 distinct CDR3 sequences, approximately 13% of them singletons, with roughly 9.6% in the top ten. Notes on the study in general: Earlier studies detected some motif variants in reactive arthritis synovial fluid and blood.

Trimming left V 5 bases short and J 4 bases short, with 15 bases between. Germline loops: CDR1 LNHNV, CDR2 YYDKDF (reference sequence). The CDR3 sequence is 14 residues long. This rearrangement joins TRBV15 to TRBJ2-7, with TRBD2 as a possible D gene (6 bases). The source material was blood, either unsorted or a sorted T cell fraction (not recorded which). The sequence came from a female donor with ankylosing spondylitis or in good health (not recorded which). Here the CDR3 reads CATSPGGTGYEQYF. As DNA, the CDR3 is TGTGCCACCAGCCCTGGGGGGACGGGTTACGAGCAGTACTTC.